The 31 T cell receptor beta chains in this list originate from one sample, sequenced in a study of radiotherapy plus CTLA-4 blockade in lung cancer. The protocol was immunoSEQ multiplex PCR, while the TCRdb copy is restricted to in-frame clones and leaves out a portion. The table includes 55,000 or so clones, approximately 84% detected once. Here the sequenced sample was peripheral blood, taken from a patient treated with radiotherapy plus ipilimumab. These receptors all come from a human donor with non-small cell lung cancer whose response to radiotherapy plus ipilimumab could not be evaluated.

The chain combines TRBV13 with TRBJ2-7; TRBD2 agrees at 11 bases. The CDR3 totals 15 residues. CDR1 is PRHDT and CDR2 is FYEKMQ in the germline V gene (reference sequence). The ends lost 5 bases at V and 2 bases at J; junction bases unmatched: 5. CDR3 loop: CASSHQLAGAYEQYF. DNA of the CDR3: TGTGCCAGCAGCCATCAACTAGCGGGAGCCTACGAGCAGTACTTC.

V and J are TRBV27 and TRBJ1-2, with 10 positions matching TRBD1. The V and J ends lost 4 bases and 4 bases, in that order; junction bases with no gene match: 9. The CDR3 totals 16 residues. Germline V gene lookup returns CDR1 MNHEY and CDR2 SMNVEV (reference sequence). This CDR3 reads CASSSTPRDRGYGYTF. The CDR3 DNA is TGTGCCAGCAGTTCAACCCCCCGGGACAGGGGCTATGGCTACACCTTC.

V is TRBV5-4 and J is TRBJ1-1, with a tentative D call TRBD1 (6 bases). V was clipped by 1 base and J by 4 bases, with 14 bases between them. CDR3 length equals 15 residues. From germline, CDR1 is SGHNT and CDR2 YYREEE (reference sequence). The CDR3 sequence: CASSLNTGPGTEAFF. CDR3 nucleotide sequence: TGTGCCAGCAGCTTGAACACAGGGCCGGGCACTGAAGCTTTCTTT.

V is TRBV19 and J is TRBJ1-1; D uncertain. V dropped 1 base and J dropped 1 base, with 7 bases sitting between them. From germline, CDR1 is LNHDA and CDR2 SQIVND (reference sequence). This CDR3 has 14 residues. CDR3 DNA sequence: TGTGCCAGTAGTATAGGTGGCTGGAACACTGAAGCTTTCTTT. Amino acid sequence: CASSIGGWNTEAFF.

The CDR3 DNA sequence: TGTGCCAGCAGCCCTCCCGCAGGGGCCGGGGAGCTGTTTTTT. It specifies CASSPPAGAGELFF. The chain joins TRBV9 to TRBJ2-2; D might be TRBD1 (6 bases). In germline, CDR1 is SGDLS, CDR2 YYNGEE. Trimming cost V 4 bases and J 6 bases, with 13 bases left between them. The CDR3 runs to 14 residues.

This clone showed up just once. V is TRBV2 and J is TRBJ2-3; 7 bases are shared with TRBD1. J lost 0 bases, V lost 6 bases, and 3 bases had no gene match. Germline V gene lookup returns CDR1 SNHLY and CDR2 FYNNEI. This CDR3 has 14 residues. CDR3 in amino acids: CASRGTVSTDTQYF. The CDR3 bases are TGTGCCAGCAGAGGGACAGTTAGCACAGATACGCAGTATTTT.

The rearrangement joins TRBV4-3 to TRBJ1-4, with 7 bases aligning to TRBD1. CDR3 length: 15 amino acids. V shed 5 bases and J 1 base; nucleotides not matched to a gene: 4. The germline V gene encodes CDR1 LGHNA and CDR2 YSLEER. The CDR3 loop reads CASSAHRGTNEKLFF. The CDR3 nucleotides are TGCGCCAGCAGCGCTCACAGGGGAACTAATGAAAAACTGTTTTTT.

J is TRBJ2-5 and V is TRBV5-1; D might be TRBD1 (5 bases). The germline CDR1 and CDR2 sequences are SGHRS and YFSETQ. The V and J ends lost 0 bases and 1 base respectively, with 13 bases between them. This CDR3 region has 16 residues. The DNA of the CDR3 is TGCGCCAGCAGCTTGGCTGGGGCCCCTGGCCAAGAGACCCAGTACTTC. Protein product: CASSLAGAPGQETQYF.

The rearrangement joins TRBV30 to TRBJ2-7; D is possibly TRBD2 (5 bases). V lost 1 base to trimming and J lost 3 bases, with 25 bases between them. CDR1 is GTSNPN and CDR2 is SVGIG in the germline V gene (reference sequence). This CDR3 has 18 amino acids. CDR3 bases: TGTGCCTGGAGTGGGTATACAGCGGCCTCCGACAATTTCTACGAGCAGTACTTC. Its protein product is CAWSGYTAASDNFYEQYF. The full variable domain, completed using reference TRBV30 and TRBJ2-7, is SQTIHQWPATLVQPVGSPLSLECTVEGTSNPNLYWYRQAAGRGLQLLFYSVGIGQISSEVPQNLSASRPQDRQFILSSKKLLLSDSGFYLCAWSGYTAASDNFYEQYFGPGTRLTVT.

Here the CDR3 DNA reads TGCGCCAGCAGCCCCGCGACAGGGAACCCCTACGAGCAGTACTTC. Translating gives CASSPATGNPYEQYF. The chain links TRBV5-1 to TRBJ2-7, with 7 bases lining up with TRBD1. This CDR3 contains 15 residues. The V segment lost 4 bases and the J segment 2 bases; nucleotides outside the gene matches: 9. Germline CDR1 and CDR2: SGHRS and YFSETQ.

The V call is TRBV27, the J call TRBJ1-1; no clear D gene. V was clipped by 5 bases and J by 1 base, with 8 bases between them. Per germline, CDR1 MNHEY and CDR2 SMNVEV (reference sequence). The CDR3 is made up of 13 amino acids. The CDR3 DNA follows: TGTGCCAGCAGTCCAAGCCCGAACACTGAAGCTTTCTTT. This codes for CASSPSPNTEAFF.

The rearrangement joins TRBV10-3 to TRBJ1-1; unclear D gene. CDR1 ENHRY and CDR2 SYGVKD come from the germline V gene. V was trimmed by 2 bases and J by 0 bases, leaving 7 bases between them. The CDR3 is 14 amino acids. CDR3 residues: CAISEALMNTEAFF. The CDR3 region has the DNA TGTGCCATCAGTGAGGCCCTAATGAACACTGAAGCTTTCTTT.

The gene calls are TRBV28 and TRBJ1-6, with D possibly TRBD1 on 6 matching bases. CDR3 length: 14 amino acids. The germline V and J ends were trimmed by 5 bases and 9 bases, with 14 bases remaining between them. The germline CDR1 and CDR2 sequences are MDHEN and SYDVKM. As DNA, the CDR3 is TGTGCCAGCAGTAATGGACAGCCACCTTCACCCCTCCACTTT. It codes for CASSNGQPPSPLHF.

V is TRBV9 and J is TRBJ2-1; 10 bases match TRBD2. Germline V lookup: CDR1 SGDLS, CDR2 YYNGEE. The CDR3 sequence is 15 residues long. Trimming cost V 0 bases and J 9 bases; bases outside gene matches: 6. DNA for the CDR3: TGTGCCAGCAGCGTAGGGGAGCGGGGGGGAGGTGAGCAGTTCTTC. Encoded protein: CASSVGERGGGEQFF.

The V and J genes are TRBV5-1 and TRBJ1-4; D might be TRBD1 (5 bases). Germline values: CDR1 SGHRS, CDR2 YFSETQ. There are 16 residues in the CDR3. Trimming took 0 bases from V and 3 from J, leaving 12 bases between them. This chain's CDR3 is CASSLEGVRANEKLFF. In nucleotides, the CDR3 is TGCGCCAGCAGCTTGGAAGGGGTTCGGGCTAATGAAAAACTGTTTTTT.

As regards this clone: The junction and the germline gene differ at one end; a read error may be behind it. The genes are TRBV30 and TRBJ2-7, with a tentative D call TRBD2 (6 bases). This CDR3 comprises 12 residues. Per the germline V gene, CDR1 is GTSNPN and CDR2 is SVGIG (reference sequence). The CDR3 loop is CAWGGSSSEQYF. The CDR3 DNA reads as TGTGCCTGGGGGGGGAGTTCCTCCGAGCAGTACTTC.

Written as DNA, the CDR3 is TGTGCCAGCAGCTTGGATTGGACAGTCCTTGGCTACACCTTC. It codes for CASSLDWTVLGYTF. This chain links TRBV28 with TRBJ1-2; TRBD1 is a possible D gene (6 bases). CDR3 length: 14 residues. Germline lookup yields CDR1 MDHEN and CDR2 SYDVKM. The germline V and J ends were trimmed by 6 bases and 7 bases, with 18 bases remaining between them.

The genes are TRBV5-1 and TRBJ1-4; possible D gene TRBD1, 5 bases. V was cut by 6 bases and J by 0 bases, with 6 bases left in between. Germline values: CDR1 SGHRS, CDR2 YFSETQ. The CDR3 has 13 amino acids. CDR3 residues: CASKGTTNEKLFF. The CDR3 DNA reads TGCGCCAGCAAGGGGACAACTAATGAAAAACTGTTTTTT.

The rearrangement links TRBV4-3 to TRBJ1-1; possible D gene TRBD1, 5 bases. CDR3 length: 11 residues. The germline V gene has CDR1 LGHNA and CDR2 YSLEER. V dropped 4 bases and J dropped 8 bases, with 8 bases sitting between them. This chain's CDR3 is CASSRGREAFF. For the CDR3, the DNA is TGCGCCAGCAGCCGGGGCCGAGAAGCTTTCTTT.

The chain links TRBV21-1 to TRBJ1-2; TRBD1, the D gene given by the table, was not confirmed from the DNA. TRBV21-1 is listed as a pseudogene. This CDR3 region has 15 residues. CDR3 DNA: TGTGCCAGCAGCAAAGAGGCCAGGGCCTATGTTAGCTACACCTTC. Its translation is CASSKEARAYVSYTF.

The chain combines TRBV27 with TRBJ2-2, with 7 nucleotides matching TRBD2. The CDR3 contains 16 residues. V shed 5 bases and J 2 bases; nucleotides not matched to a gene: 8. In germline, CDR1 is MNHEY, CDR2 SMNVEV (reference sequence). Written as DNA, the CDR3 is TGTGCCAGCAGTCTGAGCGGGGACTACAACACCGGGGAGCTGTTTTTT. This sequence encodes CASSLSGDYNTGELFF.

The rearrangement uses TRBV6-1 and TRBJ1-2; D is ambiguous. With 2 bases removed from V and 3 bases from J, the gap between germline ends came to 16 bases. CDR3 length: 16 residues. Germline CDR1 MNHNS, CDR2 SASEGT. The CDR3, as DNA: TGTGCCAGCAGTGAAACCGCTGCGGGAAGGGACTATGGCTACACCTTC. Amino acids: CASSETAAGRDYGYTF.

CDR3 protein: CASSQERLAGGGETQYF. CDR3 in DNA: TGCGCCAGCAGCCAAGAGAGACTAGCGGGGGGAGGAGAGACCCAGTACTTC. The chain couples TRBV4-1 to TRBJ2-5, with 13 bases fitting TRBD2. V dropped 0 bases and J dropped 4; count of bases not matched to a gene: 5. The CDR3 runs to 17 residues. Germline assignment: CDR1 MGHRA and CDR2 YSYEKL.

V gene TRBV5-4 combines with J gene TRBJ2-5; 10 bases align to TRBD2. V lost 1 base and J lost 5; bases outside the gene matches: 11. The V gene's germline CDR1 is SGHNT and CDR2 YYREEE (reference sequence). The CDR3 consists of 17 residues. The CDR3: CASSLRRLAGAGETQYF. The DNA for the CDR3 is TGTGCCAGCAGCTTGCGGCGCCTAGCGGGAGCTGGGGAGACCCAGTACTTC.

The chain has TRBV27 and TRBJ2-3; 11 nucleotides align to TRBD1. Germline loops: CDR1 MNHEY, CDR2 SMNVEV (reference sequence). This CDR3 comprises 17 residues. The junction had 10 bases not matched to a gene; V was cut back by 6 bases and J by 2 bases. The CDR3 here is CASRRTGTGGYTDTQYF. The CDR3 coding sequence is TGTGCCAGCAGGCGGACCGGGACAGGGGGATACACAGATACGCAGTATTTT.

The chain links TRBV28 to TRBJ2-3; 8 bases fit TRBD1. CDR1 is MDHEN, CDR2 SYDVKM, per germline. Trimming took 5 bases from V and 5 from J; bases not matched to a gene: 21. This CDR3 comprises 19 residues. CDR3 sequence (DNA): TGTGCCAGCAGTCCGCTGGTGGGAAGGACAGGGCTGCAGGGAGATACGCAGTATTTT. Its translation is CASSPLVGRTGLQGDTQYF.

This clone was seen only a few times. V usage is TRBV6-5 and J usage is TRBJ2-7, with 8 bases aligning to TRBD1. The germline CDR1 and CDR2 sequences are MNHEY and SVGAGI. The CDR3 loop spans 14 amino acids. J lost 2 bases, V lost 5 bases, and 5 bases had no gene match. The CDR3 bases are TGTGCCAGCAGTCCCGACAGGGGAGCCTACGAGCAGTACTTC. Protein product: CASSPDRGAYEQYF.

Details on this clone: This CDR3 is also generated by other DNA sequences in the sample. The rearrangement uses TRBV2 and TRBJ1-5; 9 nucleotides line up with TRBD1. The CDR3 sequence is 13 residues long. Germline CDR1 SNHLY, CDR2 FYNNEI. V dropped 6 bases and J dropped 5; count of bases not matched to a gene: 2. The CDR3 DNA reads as TGTGCCAGCAGGGGGGACAGGGATCAGCCCCAGCATTTT. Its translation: CASRGDRDQPQHF.

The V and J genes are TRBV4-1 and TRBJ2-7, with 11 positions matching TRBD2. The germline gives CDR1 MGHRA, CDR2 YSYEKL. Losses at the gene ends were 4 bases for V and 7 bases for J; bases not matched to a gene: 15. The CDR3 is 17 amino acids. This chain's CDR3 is CASSLPPLAGGPSEQYF. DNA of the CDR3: TGCGCCAGCAGCCTACCCCCCTTAGCGGGGGGGCCTAGTGAGCAGTACTTC.

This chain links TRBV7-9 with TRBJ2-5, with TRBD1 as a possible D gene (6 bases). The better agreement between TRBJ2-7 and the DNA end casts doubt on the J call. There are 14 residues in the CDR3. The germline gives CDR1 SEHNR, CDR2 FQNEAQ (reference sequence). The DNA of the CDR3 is TGTGCCAGCAGCCCGAGACAGGACCCCTACGAGCAGTACTTC. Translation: CASSPRQDPYEQYF.

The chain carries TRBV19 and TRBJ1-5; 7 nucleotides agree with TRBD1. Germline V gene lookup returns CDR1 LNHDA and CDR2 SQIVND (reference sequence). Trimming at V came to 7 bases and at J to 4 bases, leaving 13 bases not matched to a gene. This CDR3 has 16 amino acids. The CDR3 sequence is CASKIHTGDQNQPQHF. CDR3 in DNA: TGTGCCAGTAAAATCCACACAGGGGATCAAAATCAGCCCCAGCATTTT.